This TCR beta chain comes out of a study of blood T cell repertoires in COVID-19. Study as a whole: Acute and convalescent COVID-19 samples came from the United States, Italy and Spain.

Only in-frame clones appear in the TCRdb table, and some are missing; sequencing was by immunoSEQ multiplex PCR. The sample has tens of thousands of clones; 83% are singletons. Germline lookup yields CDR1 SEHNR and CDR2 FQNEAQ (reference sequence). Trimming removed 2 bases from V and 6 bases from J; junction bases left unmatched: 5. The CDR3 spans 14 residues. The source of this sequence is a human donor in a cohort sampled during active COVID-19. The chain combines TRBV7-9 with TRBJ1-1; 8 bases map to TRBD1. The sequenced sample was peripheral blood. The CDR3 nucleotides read TGTGCCAGCAGCTTAACCGACAGGGGACCTGAAGCTTTCTTT. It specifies CASSLTDRGPEAFF.